This TCR beta chain was recorded in a study of shared clonotypes between healthy human individuals. Study-level points and caveats: Generally, estimated richness proved larger in naive subsets than it did in memory subsets.

At deep level, the assay was performed. Sequenced by immunoSEQ multiplex PCR; TCRdb stores in-frame clones only, minus some. The sample lists about 2.1 million clones, 90% to 95% occurring once. Trimming cost V 7 bases and J 4 bases, with 15 bases left between them. The CDR3 is 14 residues long. The germline V gene has CDR1 SEHNR and CDR2 FQNEAQ (reference sequence). Of note for this clone: Its cognate antigen is unknown.

Naive CD8 cells lacked CD45RO, underwent positive selection for CCR7 and left out terminally differentiated effector memory CD45RA+ cells. There were no recent acute infections or vaccinations among the donors, who were healthy HIV-negative adults. Donors were Caucasian adults residing in Nashville, Tennessee, USA. The sequence was collected from a man aged 18-30 years in good health. Some clones in this sample may be carry-over from other donors' samples. Sequences were obtained from naive CD8+ T cells from PBMCs. The chain links TRBV7-9 to TRBJ2-3; D is ambiguous. This CDR3 reads CASNQAPDPDTQYF. CDR3 nucleotide sequence: TGTGCCAGCAACCAAGCCCCGGACCCAGATACGCAGTATTTT.